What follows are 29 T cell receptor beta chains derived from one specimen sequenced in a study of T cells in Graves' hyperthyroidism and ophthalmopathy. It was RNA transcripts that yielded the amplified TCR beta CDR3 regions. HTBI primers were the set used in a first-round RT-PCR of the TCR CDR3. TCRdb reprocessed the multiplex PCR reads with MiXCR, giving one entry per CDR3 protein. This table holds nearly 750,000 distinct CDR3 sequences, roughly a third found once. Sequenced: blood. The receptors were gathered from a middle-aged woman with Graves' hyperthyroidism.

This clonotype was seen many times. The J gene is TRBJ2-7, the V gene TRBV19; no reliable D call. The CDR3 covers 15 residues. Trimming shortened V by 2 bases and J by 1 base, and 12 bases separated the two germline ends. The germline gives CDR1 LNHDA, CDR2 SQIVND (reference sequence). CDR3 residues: CASSISVGRSYEQYF. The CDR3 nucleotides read TGTGCCAGTAGTATATCGGTCGGCCGATCCTACGAGCAGTACTTC.

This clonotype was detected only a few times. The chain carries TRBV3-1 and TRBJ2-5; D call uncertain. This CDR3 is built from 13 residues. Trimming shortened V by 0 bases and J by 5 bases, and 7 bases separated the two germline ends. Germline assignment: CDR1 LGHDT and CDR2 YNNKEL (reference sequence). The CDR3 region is CASSQDWRETQYF. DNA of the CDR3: TGTGCCAGCAGCCAAGATTGGCGGGAGACCCAGTACTTC.

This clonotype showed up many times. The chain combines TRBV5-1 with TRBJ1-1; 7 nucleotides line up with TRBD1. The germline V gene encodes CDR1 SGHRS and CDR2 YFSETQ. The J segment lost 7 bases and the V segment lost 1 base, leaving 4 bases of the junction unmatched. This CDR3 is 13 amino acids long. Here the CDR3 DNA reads TGCGCCAGCAGCTTGACAGGGGACCTTGAAGCTTTCTTT. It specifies CASSLTGDLEAFF.

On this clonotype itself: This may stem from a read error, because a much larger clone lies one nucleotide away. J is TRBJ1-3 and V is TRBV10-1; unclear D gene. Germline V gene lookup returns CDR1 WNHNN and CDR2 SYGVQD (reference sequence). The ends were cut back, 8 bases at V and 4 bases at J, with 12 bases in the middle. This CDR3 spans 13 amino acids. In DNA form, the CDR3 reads TGCGCCAGCCCCGAGGGCTCGGGAAACACCATATATTTT. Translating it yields CASPEGSGNTIYF.

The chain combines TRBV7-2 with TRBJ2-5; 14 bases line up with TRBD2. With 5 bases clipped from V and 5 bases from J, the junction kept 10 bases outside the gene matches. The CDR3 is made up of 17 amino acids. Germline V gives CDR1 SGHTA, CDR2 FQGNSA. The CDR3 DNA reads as TGTGCCAGCAGCCAGACTAGCGGGGGGGCAGTGGACGAGACCCAGTACTTC. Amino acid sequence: CASSQTSGGAVDETQYF.

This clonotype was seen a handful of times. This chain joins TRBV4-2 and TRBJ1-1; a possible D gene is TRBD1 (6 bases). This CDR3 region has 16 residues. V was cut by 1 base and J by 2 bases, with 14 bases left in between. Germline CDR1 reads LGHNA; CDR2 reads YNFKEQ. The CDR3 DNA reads TGTGCCAGCAGCCAAGCCGCCCGACAGGACAACACTGAAGCTTTCTTT. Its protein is CASSQAARQDNTEAFF.

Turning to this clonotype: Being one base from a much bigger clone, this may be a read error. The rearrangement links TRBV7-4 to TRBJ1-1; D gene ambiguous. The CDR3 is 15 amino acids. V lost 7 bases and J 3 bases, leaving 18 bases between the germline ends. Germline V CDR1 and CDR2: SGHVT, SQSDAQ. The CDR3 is CASNPLRQPDTEAFF. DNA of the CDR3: TGTGCCAGCAACCCCCTCAGGCAACCGGACACTGAAGCTTTCTTT.

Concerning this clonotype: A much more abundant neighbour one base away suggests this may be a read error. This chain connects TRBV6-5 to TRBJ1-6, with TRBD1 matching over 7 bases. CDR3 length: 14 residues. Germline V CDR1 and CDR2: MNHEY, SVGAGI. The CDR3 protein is CASSLDRVDSPFHF. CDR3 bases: TGTGCCAGCAGCCTCGACAGGGTGGATTCACCCTTCCACTTT.

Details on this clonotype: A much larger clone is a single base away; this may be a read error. CDR3 sequence: CASRNDRTESTIYF. The CDR3 nucleotides are TGTGCCAGTAGGAACGACAGGACGGAAAGCACCATATATTTT. The genes are TRBV19 and TRBJ1-3; D is possibly TRBD1 (6 bases). The ends were cut back, 6 bases at V and 9 bases at J, with 18 bases in the middle. The CDR3 sequence is 14 residues long. Germline V gene lookup returns CDR1 LNHDA and CDR2 SQIVND (reference sequence). Filled out from reference TRBV19 and TRBJ1-3, the complete variable domain reads DGGITQSPKYLFRKEGQNVTLSCEQNLNHDAMYWYRQDPGQGLRLIYYSQIVNDFQKGDIAEGYSVSREKKESFPLTVTSAQKNPTAFYLCASRNDRTESTIYFGEGSWLTVV.

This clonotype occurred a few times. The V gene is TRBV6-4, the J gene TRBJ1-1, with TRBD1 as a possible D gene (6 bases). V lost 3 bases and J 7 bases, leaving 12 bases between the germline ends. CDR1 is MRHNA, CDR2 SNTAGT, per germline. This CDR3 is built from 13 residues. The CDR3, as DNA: TGTGCCAGCAGTGAGAAAAGCAGGGGTGAAGCTTTCTTT. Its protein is CASSEKSRGEAFF.

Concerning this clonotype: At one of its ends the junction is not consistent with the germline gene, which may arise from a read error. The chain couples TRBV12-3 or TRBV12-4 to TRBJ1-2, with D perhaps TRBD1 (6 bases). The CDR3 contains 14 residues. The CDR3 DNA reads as TGTACCAGCAGGGGCGCGGGCCTGAACTATGGCTACACCTTC. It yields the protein CTSRGAGLNYGYTF.

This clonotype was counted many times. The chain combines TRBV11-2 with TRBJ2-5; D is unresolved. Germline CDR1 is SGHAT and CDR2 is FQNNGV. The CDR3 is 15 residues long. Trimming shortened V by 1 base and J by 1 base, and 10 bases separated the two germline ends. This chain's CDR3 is CASSLAIRTQETQYF. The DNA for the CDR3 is TGTGCCAGCAGCTTAGCAATCCGAACCCAAGAGACCCAGTACTTC.

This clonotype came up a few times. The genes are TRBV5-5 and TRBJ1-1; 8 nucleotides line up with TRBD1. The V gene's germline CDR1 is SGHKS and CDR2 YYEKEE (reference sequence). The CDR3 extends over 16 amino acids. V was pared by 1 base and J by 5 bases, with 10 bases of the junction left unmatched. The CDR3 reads CASSLTGGNGGTEAFF. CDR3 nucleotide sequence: TGTGCCAGCAGCTTGACAGGGGGTAATGGGGGGACTGAAGCTTTCTTT.

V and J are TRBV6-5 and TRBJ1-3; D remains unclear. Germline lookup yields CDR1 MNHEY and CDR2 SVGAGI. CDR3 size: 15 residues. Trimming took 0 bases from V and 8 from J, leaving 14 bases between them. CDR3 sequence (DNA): TGTGCCAGCAGTTACTCAGGAGTGGTTGGTGACACCATATATTTT. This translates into CASSYSGVVGDTIYF.

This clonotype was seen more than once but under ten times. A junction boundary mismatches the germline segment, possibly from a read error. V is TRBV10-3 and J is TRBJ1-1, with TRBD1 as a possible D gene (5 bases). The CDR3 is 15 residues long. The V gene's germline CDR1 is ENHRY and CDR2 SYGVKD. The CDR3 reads CASSVRGDQNTEAFF. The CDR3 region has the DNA TGTGCCAGCAGTGTTCGGGGGGATCAGAACACTGAAGCTTTCTTT.

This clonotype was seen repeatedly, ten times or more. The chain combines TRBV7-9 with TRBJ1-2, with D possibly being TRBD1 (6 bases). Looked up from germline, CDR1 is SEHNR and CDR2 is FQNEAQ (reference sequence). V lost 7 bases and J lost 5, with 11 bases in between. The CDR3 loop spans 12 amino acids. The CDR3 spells CASNRESYGYTF. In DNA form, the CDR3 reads TGTGCCAGCAACAGGGAGTCTTATGGCTACACCTTC. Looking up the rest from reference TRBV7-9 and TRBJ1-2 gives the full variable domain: DTGVSQNPRHKITKRGQNVTFRCDPISEHNRLYWYRQTLGQGPEFLTYFQNEAQLEKSRLLSDRFSAERPKGSFSTLEIQRTEQGDSAMYLCASNRESYGYTFGSGTRLTVV.

This CDR3 is CASIAAGNEQFF. The CDR3 nucleotides read TGTGCCAGCATAGCGGCGGGCAATGAGCAGTTCTTC. The chain couples TRBV2 to TRBJ2-5; maybe TRBD2 (6 bases). The DNA end is a closer match to TRBJ2-1, so the J assignment may be wrong. Per germline, CDR1 SNHLY and CDR2 FYNNEI. The CDR3 is 12 amino acids.

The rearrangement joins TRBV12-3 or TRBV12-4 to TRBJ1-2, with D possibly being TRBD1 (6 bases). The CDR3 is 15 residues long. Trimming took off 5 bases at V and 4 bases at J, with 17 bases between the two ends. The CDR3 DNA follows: TGTGCCAGCAGTCCCTACTTGGGGGGGGCCTATGGCTACACCTTC. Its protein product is CASSPYLGGAYGYTF.

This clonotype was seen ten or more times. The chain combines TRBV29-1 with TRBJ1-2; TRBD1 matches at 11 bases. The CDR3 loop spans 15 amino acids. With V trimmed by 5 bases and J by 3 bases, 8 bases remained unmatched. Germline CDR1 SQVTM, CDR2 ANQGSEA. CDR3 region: CSVLGQGEFDYGYTF. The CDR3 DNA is TGCAGCGTTTTGGGACAGGGGGAGTTCGACTATGGCTACACCTTC.

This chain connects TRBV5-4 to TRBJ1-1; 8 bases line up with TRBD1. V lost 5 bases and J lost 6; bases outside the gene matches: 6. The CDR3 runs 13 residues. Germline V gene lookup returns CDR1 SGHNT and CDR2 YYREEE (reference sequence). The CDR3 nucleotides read TGTGCCAGCAGTTTACCGGGACAGGCTGAAGCTTTCTTT. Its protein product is CASSLPGQAEAFF.

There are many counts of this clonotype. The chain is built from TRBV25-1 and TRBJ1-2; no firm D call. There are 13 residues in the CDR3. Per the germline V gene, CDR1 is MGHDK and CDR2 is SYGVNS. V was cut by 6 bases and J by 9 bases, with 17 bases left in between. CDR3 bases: TGTGCCAGCAGGGTCGACCGATCTATAAGCTACACCTTC. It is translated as CASRVDRSISYTF.

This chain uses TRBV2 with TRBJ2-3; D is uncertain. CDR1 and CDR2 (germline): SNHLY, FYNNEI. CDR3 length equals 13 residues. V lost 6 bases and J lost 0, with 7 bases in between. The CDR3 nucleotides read TGTGCCAGCAGAAGCTGGAGCACAGATACGCAGTATTTT. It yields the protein CASRSWSTDTQYF.

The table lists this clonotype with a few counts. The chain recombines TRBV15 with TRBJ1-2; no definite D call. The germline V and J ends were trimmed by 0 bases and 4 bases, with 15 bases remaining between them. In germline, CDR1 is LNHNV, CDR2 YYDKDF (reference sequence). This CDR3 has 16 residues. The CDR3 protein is CATSRDLGDTLYGYTF. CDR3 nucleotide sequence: TGTGCCACCAGCAGAGATCTGGGAGACACGCTCTATGGCTACACCTTC. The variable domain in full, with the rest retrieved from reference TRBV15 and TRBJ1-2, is DAMVIQNPRYQVTQFGKPVTLSCSQTLNHNVMYWYQQKSSQAPKLLFHYYDKDFNNEADTPDNFQSRRPNTSFCFLDIRSPGLGDTAMYLCATSRDLGDTLYGYTFGSGTRLTVV.

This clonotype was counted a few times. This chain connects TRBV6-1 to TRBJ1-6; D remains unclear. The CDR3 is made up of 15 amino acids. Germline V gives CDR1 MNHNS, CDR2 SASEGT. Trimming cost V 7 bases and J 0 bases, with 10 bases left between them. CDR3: CASKSPSSYNSPLHF. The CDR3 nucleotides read TGTGCCAGCAAGTCTCCAAGCTCCTATAATTCACCCCTCCACTTT.

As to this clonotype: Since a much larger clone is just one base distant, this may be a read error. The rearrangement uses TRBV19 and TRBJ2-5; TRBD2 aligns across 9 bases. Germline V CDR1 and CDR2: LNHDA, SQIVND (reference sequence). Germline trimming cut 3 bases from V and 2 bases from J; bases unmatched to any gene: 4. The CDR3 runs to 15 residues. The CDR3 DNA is TGTGCCAGTAGTATGCGGCTAGCGGGGCAAGAGACCCAGTACTTC. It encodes CASSMRLAGQETQYF. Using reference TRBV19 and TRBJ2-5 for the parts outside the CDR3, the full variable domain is DGGITQSPKYLFRKEGQNVTLSCEQNLNHDAMYWYRQDPGQGLRLIYYSQIVNDFQKGDIAEGYSVSREKKESFPLTVTSAQKNPTAFYLCASSMRLAGQETQYFGPGTRLLVL.

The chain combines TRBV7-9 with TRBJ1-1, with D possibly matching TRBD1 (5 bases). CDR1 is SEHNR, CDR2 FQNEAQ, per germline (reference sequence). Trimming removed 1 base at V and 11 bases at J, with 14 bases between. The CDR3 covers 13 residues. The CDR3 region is CASSLGGTGSAFF. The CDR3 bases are TGTGCCAGCAGCTTAGGGGGGACGGGTTCGGCTTTCTTT.

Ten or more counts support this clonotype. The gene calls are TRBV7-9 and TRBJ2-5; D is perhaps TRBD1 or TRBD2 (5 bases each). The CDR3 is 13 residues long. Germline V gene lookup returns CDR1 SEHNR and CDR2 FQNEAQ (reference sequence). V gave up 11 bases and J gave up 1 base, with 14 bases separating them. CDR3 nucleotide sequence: TGTGCCGGGGGTGTCGGGATCCAAGAGACCCAGTACTTC. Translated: CAGGVGIQETQYF.

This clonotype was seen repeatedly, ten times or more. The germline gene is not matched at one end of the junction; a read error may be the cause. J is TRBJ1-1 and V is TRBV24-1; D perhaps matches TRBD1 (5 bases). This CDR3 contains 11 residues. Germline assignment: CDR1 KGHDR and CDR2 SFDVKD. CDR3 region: CATSDDREAFF. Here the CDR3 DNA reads TGTGCCACAAGTGACGACAGAGAAGCTTTCTTT.

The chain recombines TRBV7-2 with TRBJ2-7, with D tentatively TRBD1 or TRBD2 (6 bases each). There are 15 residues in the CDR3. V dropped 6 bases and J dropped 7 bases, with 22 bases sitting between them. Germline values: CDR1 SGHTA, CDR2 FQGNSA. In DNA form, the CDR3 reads TGTGCCAGCAGAATAGGGGGTTTGTACGGGGGAGAGCAGTACTTC. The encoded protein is CASRIGGLYGGEQYF.